The text below deals with one T cell receptor beta chain. This sample was taken from a study of blood T cell repertoires in COVID-19. At the level of the study: Acute-phase and convalescent COVID-19 samples originated in the United States, Italy and Spain. T cells, B-cell-depleted T cells, or PBMCs provided the cDNA or gDNA that served as material.

This CDR3 is built from 14 residues. Between the trimmed V and J ends, which lost 5 bases and 1 base, there was a span of 9 bases. CDR1 MGHRA and CDR2 YSYEKL come from the germline V gene. Per the authors' pipeline: For nucleated cells, counts were estimated from reference gene primer amplification. TCRdb's table, derived via immunoSEQ multiplex PCR, lists solely in-frame clones and lacks some. For V, J and clone size, that table is used; D and trimming come from the DNA. This sample has under 75,000 clones; roughly 70% occur once, and the top ten carry around 20%. The chain uses TRBV4-1 and TRBJ2-1; D possibly corresponds to TRBD2 (6 bases). Source material: peripheral blood. This receptor was obtained from a man in his 60s with acute or convalescent COVID-19. CDR3 region: CASSSSESYNEQFF. The CDR3 DNA sequence: TGCGCCAGCAGCTCTAGCGAGTCCTACAATGAGCAGTTCTTC.